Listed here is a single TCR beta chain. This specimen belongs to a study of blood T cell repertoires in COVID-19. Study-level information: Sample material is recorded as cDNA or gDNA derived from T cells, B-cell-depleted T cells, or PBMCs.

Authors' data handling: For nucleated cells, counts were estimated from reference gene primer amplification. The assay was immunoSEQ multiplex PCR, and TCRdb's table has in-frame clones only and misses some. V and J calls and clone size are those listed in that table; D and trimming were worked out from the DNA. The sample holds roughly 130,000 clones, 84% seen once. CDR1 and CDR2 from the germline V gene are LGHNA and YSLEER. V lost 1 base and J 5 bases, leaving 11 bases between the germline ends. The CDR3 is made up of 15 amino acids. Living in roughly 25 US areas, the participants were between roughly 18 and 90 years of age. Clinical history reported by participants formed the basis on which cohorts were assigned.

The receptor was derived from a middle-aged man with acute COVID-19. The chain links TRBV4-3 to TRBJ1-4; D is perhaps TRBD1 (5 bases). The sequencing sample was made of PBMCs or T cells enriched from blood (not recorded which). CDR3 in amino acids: CASSQAGTTNEKLFF. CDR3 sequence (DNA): TGCGCCAGCAGCCAAGCCGGGACTACGAATGAAAAACTGTTTTTT.